The 20 T cell receptor beta chains below all came from one sample that was sequenced in a study of blood T cell repertoires in COVID-19. TCRdb's table, derived via immunoSEQ multiplex PCR, lists solely in-frame clones and lacks some. The sample yields roughly 200,000 clones, approximately 83% seen once. The sample taken for sequencing was peripheral blood. All receptors derive from a man in his 60s with acute or convalescent COVID-19.

V is TRBV6-5 and J is TRBJ2-7, with D unclear. The germline gives CDR1 MNHEY, CDR2 SVGAGI. V lost 0 bases to trimming and J lost 2 bases, with 11 bases between them. The CDR3 totals 15 residues. Here the CDR3 DNA reads TGTGCCAGCAGTTACTCTGGCAGTATCCCCTACGAGCAGTACTTC. Translation gives CASSYSGSIPYEQYF.

The rearrangement joins TRBV6-5 to TRBJ1-2; unclear D gene. Germline values: CDR1 MNHEY, CDR2 SVGAGI. The germline V and J ends were trimmed by 1 base and 3 bases, with 9 bases remaining between them. The CDR3 runs to 14 residues. CDR3 DNA sequence: TGTGCCAGCAGTTACTTTTACGGAGACTATGGCTACACCTTC. This gives the protein CASSYFYGDYGYTF.

The chain joins TRBV19 to TRBJ2-4; TRBD1 matches 9 bases. CDR3 size: 15 residues. CDR1 is LNHDA and CDR2 is SQIVND in the germline V gene (reference sequence). V lost 5 bases, J lost 8 bases, and 10 bases stayed unmatched. The CDR3 is CASSSPRGQGDIQYF. The CDR3 coding sequence is TGTGCCAGTAGTTCCCCGCGGGGACAGGGCGACATTCAGTACTTC.

The V call is TRBV18, the J call TRBJ1-3; D uncertain. The V and J ends lost 3 bases and 5 bases respectively, with 14 bases between them. CDR1 and CDR2 from the germline V gene are KGHSH and LQKENI. This CDR3 comprises 15 residues. The CDR3 is CASSPTTVTRNTIYF. Written as DNA, the CDR3 is TGTGCCAGCTCACCCACAACAGTTACGAGAAACACCATATATTTT.

The chain links TRBV7-2 to TRBJ2-1; 7 nucleotides align to TRBD1. From germline, CDR1 is SGHTA and CDR2 FQGNSA. After removal of 6 bases from V and 13 bases from J, the junction contained 9 bases not matched to a gene. The CDR3 has 12 residues. CDR3 region: CASSLLQGPQFF. The DNA for the CDR3 is TGTGCCAGCAGTCTATTACAGGGGCCCCAGTTCTTC.

The chain links TRBV7-3 to TRBJ2-3, with D maybe TRBD1 (6 bases). The length of the CDR3 is 15 residues. CDR1 and CDR2 (germline): SGHTA, FQGTGA. V lost 5 bases and J 3 bases, leaving 15 bases between the germline ends. DNA for the CDR3: TGTGCCAGCAGCCTAAGCATGGGGGCGACAGATACGCAGTATTTT. Residues: CASSLSMGATDTQYF.

The chain employs TRBV5-6 and TRBJ2-6; the D gene is possibly TRBD1 (5 bases). CDR1 SGHDT and CDR2 YYEEEE come from the germline V gene. CDR3 length equals 15 residues. V gave up 4 bases and J gave up 1 base, with 9 bases separating them. CDR3 nucleotide sequence: TGTGCCAGCAGCCCTAGGGGTTCTGGGGCCAACGTCCTGACTTTC. Protein sequence: CASSPRGSGANVLTF.

The chain has TRBV11-2 and TRBJ1-1; D is perhaps TRBD1 (5 bases). V was shortened by 0 bases and J by 1 base, with 9 bases between the two germline ends. Germline CDR1 and CDR2: SGHAT and FQNNGV. CDR3 size: 15 residues. This chain's CDR3 is CASSLDPRGNTEAFF. DNA of the CDR3: TGTGCCAGCAGCTTAGATCCAAGGGGGAACACTGAAGCTTTCTTT.

This clone has a handful of counts. The chain uses TRBV27 and TRBJ2-1; D is unclear. There are 13 residues in the CDR3. Germline values: CDR1 MNHEY, CDR2 SMNVEV (reference sequence). V shed 6 bases and J shed 8 bases, with 14 bases lying between them. The CDR3 DNA sequence: TGTGCCAGCAGCCCCTCTCGAGGAGATGAGCAGTTCTTC. Amino acids: CASSPSRGDEQFF.

The V gene is TRBV2, the J gene TRBJ1-5, with 8 positions matching TRBD1. Germline V CDR1 and CDR2: SNHLY, FYNNEI. Germline trimming cut 6 bases from V and 1 base from J; bases unmatched to any gene: 5. The CDR3 sequence is 15 residues long. CDR3 sequence: CASSGQGLSNQPQHF. The CDR3 nucleotides read TGTGCCAGCAGCGGACAGGGTTTGAGCAATCAGCCCCAGCATTTT.

The chain carries TRBV9 and TRBJ2-1, with 9 bases aligning to TRBD1. The CDR3 contains 17 residues. After removal of 3 bases from V and 1 base from J, the junction contained 8 bases not matched to a gene. Germline-derived CDR1 and CDR2 are SGDLS and YYNGEE. The CDR3 nucleotides read TGTGCCAGCAGCGCTAGAGCGGGGACAGGGTCCTACAATGAGCAGTTCTTC. Translating gives CASSARAGTGSYNEQFF.

J is TRBJ1-4 and V is TRBV3-1 (or the pseudogene TRBV3-2); 7 bases map to TRBD1. The CDR3 runs 15 residues. Germline-derived CDR1 and CDR2 are LGHDT and YNNKEL (reference sequence). J lost 5 bases, V lost 4 bases, and 7 bases had no gene match. This CDR3 reads CASSPRRGRNEKLFF. The CDR3 DNA sequence: TGTGCCAGCAGCCCCCGGAGGGGGCGGAATGAAAAACTGTTTTTT.

The chain couples TRBV15 to TRBJ1-4; D may be TRBD1 (5 bases). This CDR3 contains 16 residues. The germline V gene has CDR1 LNHNV and CDR2 YYDKDF (reference sequence). V dropped 1 base and J dropped 3 bases, with 12 bases sitting between them. The CDR3 sequence: CATSRANRPANEKLFF. CDR3 nucleotide sequence: TGTGCCACCAGCAGAGCTAACAGGCCCGCTAATGAAAAACTGTTTTTT.

This chain connects TRBV27 to TRBJ2-7, with D tentatively TRBD2 (5 bases). The V end lost 2 bases, the J end lost 4 bases, and 12 bases lay between the germline ends. CDR3 length equals 14 residues. Germline V gene data show CDR1 as MNHEY and CDR2 as SMNVEV (reference sequence). The CDR3: CASSLKRSDYEQYF. DNA for the CDR3: TGTGCCAGCAGTTTAAAGCGGAGCGATTACGAGCAGTACTTC.

This chain connects TRBV2 to TRBJ2-1; 8 nucleotides align to TRBD2. Unmatched junction bases numbered 9, after V lost 5 bases and J lost 0 bases. The V gene's germline CDR1 is SNHLY and CDR2 FYNNEI. This CDR3 comprises 17 residues. The DNA for the CDR3 is TGTGCCAGCAGTTCGACTAGCGCCAAGAGCTCCTACAATGAGCAGTTCTTC. It is translated as CASSSTSAKSSYNEQFF.

In DNA, the CDR3 is TGTGCCAGCAGGTCGGGGGGGGATAATTCACCCCTCCACTTT. Protein: CASRSGGDNSPLHF. The rearrangement joins TRBV28 to TRBJ1-6; TRBD1 is a possible D gene (5 bases). Trimming removed 6 bases from V and 5 bases from J, with 11 bases in between. The CDR3 is 14 residues long. The V gene's germline CDR1 is MDHEN and CDR2 SYDVKM.

The chain is built from TRBV11-1 and TRBJ2-5; D is possibly TRBD1 (5 bases). CDR1 is SGHAT and CDR2 is FQDESV in the germline V gene (reference sequence). V was clipped by 0 bases and J by 2 bases, with 10 bases between them. CDR3 length: 15 residues. The DNA of the CDR3 is TGTGCCAGCAGCTTAGCCTTGGGGCAGCAAGAGACCCAGTACTTC. Protein product: CASSLALGQQETQYF. The variable domain in full, with the rest retrieved from reference TRBV11-1 and TRBJ2-5, is EAEVAQSPRYKITEKSQAVAFWCDPISGHATLYWYRQILGQGPELLVQFQDESVVDDSQLPKDRFSAERLKGVDSTLKIQPAELGDSAMYLCASSLALGQQETQYFGPGTRLLVL.

V is TRBV7-8 and J is TRBJ1-1, with 11 positions matching TRBD1. Germline CDR1 and CDR2: SGHVS and FQNEAQ. The V and J ends lost 1 base and 0 bases, in that order; junction bases with no gene match: 1. The CDR3 length is 16 residues. The DNA for the CDR3 is TGTGCCAGCAGCTTAGGGACAGGGGGCTTGAACACTGAAGCTTTCTTT. Its protein product is CASSLGTGGLNTEAFF.

This clone occurred a few times. The chain links TRBV2 to TRBJ1-1, with D maybe TRBD1 (5 bases). V dropped 4 bases and J dropped 0 bases, with 6 bases sitting between them. The length of the CDR3 is 13 residues. In germline, CDR1 is SNHLY, CDR2 FYNNEI. CDR3 bases: TGTGCCAGCAGTGCAGGGATGAACACTGAAGCTTTCTTT. It is translated as CASSAGMNTEAFF. Variable domain in full (rest from reference TRBV2 and TRBJ1-1): EPEVTQTPSHQVTQMGQEVILRCVPISNHLYFYWYRQILGQKVEFLVSFYNNEISEKSEIFDDQFSVERPDGSNFTLKIRSTKLEDSAMYFCASSAGMNTEAFFGQGTRLTVV.

The sample holds a few counts of this clone. In nucleotides, the CDR3 is TGTGCCAGCAGAACAGGGGACAGGGCCACTGAAGCTTTCTTT. It is translated as CASRTGDRATEAFF. This chain uses TRBV28 with TRBJ1-1; 9 nucleotides line up with TRBD1. Germline V gene sequence: CDR1 MDHEN, CDR2 SYDVKM. The CDR3 is made up of 14 amino acids. V was pared by 6 bases and J by 4 bases, with 6 bases of the junction left unmatched. The full variable domain, in which reference TRBV28 and TRBJ1-1 provide the parts outside the CDR3, is DVKVTQSSRYLVKRTGEKVFLECVQDMDHENMFWYRQDPGLGLRLIYFSYDVKMKEKGDIPEGYSVSREKKERFSLILESASTNQTSMYLCASRTGDRATEAFFGQGTRLTVV.